A selection of T cell receptor beta chains follows, all from one sample in a study of T cell responses to AZD1222 COVID-19 vaccine. Using immunoSEQ multiplex PCR, the repertoire was profiled, and TCRdb retains in-frame clones only, with some absent. The repertoire holds roughly 260,000 clones, with approximately 93% as singletons. The material sequenced was peripheral blood, taken on day 0 of AZD1222 vaccination. The receptors originated from an adult in good health. The CDR3 runs from the conserved cysteine through the conserved F or W. A D gene is named only where the DNA matches it firmly. A row's size may be missing; if present it is once, few, many or a size class.

clone_size: once; d_call: .; j_call: TRBJ2-1; v_call: TRBV29-1; cdr3_aa: CSVDWQYNEQFF; cdr3_nt: TGCAGCGTTGATTGGCAGTACAATGAGCAGTTCTTC
clone_size: .; d_call: .; j_call: TRBJ1-2; v_call: TRBV5-5; cdr3_aa: CASTLGGLRVYGYTF; cdr3_nt: TGTGCCAGCACCCTAGGCGGGCTACGGGTCTATGGCTACACCTTC
clone_size: .; d_call: .; j_call: TRBJ1-2; v_call: TRBV5-4; cdr3_aa: CASSFYSRGQYGYTF; cdr3_nt: TGTGCCAGCAGCTTTTATTCTCGGGGGCAATATGGCTACACCTTC
clone_size: once; d_call: .; j_call: TRBJ1-2; v_call: TRBV7-8; cdr3_aa: CASSPDTSLGYTF; cdr3_nt: TGTGCCAGCAGCCCTGACACGTCTCTCGGCTACACCTTC
clone_size: .; d_call: .; j_call: TRBJ2-1; v_call: TRBV7-9; cdr3_aa: CASSPRGPSGTEQFF; cdr3_nt: TGTGCCAGCAGCCCTCGCGGGCCGTCTGGTACTGAGCAGTTCTTC
clone_size: .; d_call: .; j_call: TRBJ1-2; v_call: TRBV5-4; cdr3_aa: CASSLDRGNYGYTF; cdr3_nt: TGTGCCAGCAGCTTGGATCGGGGGAACTATGGCTACACCTTC
clone_size: .; d_call: .; j_call: TRBJ1-3; v_call: TRBV7-9; cdr3_aa: CASSWGSGNTIYF; cdr3_nt: TGTGCCAGCAGCTGGGGGTCTGGAAACACCATATATTTT
clone_size: .; d_call: TRBD1; j_call: TRBJ1-3; v_call: TRBV6-5; cdr3_aa: CASSYEQGAGNTIYF; cdr3_nt: TGTGCCAGCAGTTACGAACAGGGGGCTGGAAACACCATATATTTT
clone_size: .; d_call: TRBD1; j_call: TRBJ1-1; v_call: TRBV12-3/TRBV12-4; cdr3_aa: CASSTGQGFEAFF; cdr3_nt: TGTGCCAGCAGCACGGGACAGGGCTTTGAAGCTTTCTTT
clone_size: .; d_call: TRBD1; j_call: TRBJ2-2; v_call: TRBV7-3; cdr3_aa: CASSPTVGQGATYTGELFF; cdr3_nt: TGTGCCAGCAGCCCCACTGTGGGACAGGGGGCGACCTACACCGGGGAGCTGTTTTTT
clone_size: once; d_call: .; j_call: TRBJ2-1; v_call: TRBV28; cdr3_aa: CASSLGPEQFF; cdr3_nt: TGTGCCAGCAGTTTAGGGCCGGAGCAGTTCTTC
clone_size: .; d_call: .; j_call: TRBJ1-5; v_call: TRBV27; cdr3_aa: CASSPRGTANFNQPQHF; cdr3_nt: TGTGCCAGCAGTCCCCGGGGAACTGCGAACTTTAATCAGCCCCAGCATTTT
clone_size: .; d_call: .; j_call: TRBJ1-2; v_call: TRBV7-2; cdr3_aa: CASSLVLGQLAYGYTF; cdr3_nt: TGTGCCAGCAGCTTAGTGTTAGGGCAGTTAGCCTATGGCTACACCTTC
clone_size: .; d_call: .; j_call: TRBJ2-3; v_call: TRBV25-1; cdr3_aa: CASSESTDTQYF; cdr3_nt: TGTGCCAGCAGTGAAAGCACAGATACGCAGTATTTT
clone_size: .; d_call: .; j_call: TRBJ2-7; v_call: TRBV4-2; cdr3_aa: CASSPKGQSYEQYF; cdr3_nt: TGTGCCAGCAGCCCCAAGGGTCAATCCTACGAGCAGTACTTC
clone_size: .; d_call: .; j_call: TRBJ2-3; v_call: TRBV7-2; cdr3_aa: CASSLFDIQSTDTQYF; cdr3_nt: TGTGCCAGCAGCTTATTCGACATACAGAGCACAGATACGCAGTATTTT
clone_size: .; d_call: .; j_call: TRBJ1-6; v_call: TRBV10-2; cdr3_aa: CASSESRLGNSPLHF; cdr3_nt: TGCGCCAGCAGTGAGTCCAGGCTAGGGAATTCACCCCTCCACTTT
clone_size: .; d_call: .; j_call: TRBJ2-4; v_call: TRBV5-1; cdr3_aa: CASSSSISKNIQYF; cdr3_nt: TGCGCCAGCAGCTCATCGATCAGTAAAAACATTCAGTACTTC
clone_size: .; d_call: .; j_call: TRBJ1-5; v_call: TRBV6-1; cdr3_aa: CASSEVSGSGNQPQHF; cdr3_nt: TGTGCCAGCAGTGAAGTTTCGGGGAGTGGTAATCAGCCCCAGCATTTT
clone_size: once; d_call: TRBD1; j_call: TRBJ2-5; v_call: TRBV7-9; cdr3_aa: CASSIGDRERETQYF; cdr3_nt: TGTGCCAGCAGCATTGGGGACAGGGAAAGAGAGACCCAGTACTTC
clone_size: .; d_call: .; j_call: TRBJ2-7; v_call: TRBV14; cdr3_aa: CASSQAGRQYF; cdr3_nt: TGTGCCAGCAGCCAAGCAGGGAGGCAGTACTTC
clone_size: .; d_call: .; j_call: TRBJ2-6; v_call: TRBV5-4; cdr3_aa: CASSLAALSGANVLTF; cdr3_nt: TGTGCCAGCAGCTTGGCAGCCCTCTCGGGGGCCAACGTCCTGACTTTC
clone_size: .; d_call: .; j_call: TRBJ2-1; v_call: TRBV20-1; cdr3_aa: CSADNHDEQFF; cdr3_nt: TGCAGTGCTGACAATCACGATGAGCAGTTCTTC
clone_size: .; d_call: .; j_call: TRBJ2-3; v_call: TRBV7-9; cdr3_aa: CASSIYQSTDTQYF; cdr3_nt: TGTGCCAGCAGCATCTACCAGAGCACAGATACGCAGTATTTT
clone_size: .; d_call: .; j_call: TRBJ2-1; v_call: TRBV5-1; cdr3_aa: CASSLEGLDYNEQFF; cdr3_nt: TGCGCCAGCAGCCTTGAGGGACTTGACTACAATGAGCAGTTCTTC
clone_size: .; d_call: .; j_call: TRBJ1-1; v_call: TRBV18; cdr3_aa: CASSPPGTLNTEAFF; cdr3_nt: TGTGCCAGCTCACCACCTGGGACGTTGAACACTGAAGCTTTCTTT
clone_size: .; d_call: TRBD1; j_call: TRBJ1-4; v_call: TRBV5-4; cdr3_aa: CASSLAKGAGEKLFF; cdr3_nt: TGTGCCAGCAGCTTGGCCAAGGGGGCGGGCGAAAAACTGTTTTTT
clone_size: .; d_call: .; j_call: TRBJ2-5; v_call: TRBV2; cdr3_aa: CASSDPVGPQETQYF; cdr3_nt: TGTGCCAGCAGTGACCCCGTGGGGCCCCAAGAGACCCAGTACTTC
clone_size: once; d_call: .; j_call: TRBJ2-7; v_call: TRBV5-1; cdr3_aa: CASSSGTRIRDEQYF; cdr3_nt: TGCGCCAGCAGCTCCGGGACCCGGATTCGGGACGAGCAGTACTTC
clone_size: .; d_call: TRBD1; j_call: TRBJ1-2; v_call: TRBV25-1; cdr3_aa: CASSEGQGIYGYTF; cdr3_nt: TGTGCCAGCAGTGAAGGACAGGGCATCTATGGCTACACCTTC
clone_size: .; d_call: TRBD1; j_call: TRBJ1-2; v_call: TRBV6-5; cdr3_aa: CASSSFSDRGYGYTF; cdr3_nt: TGTGCCAGCAGTTCCTTCTCCGACAGGGGCTATGGCTACACCTTC
clone_size: .; d_call: .; j_call: TRBJ1-3; v_call: TRBV5-1; cdr3_aa: CASSLAGTTGGNTIYF; cdr3_nt: TGCGCCAGCAGCTTGGCCGGGACCACCGGCGGAAACACCATATATTTT
clone_size: .; d_call: .; j_call: TRBJ2-3; v_call: TRBV18; cdr3_aa: CASSPPPGIGTDTQYF; cdr3_nt: TGTGCCAGCTCACCACCCCCGGGGATCGGCACAGATACGCAGTATTTT
clone_size: .; d_call: .; j_call: TRBJ1-2; v_call: TRBV5-4; cdr3_aa: CASSLGALGRDYGYTF; cdr3_nt: TGTGCCAGCAGCTTGGGGGCCTTGGGCAGGGATTATGGCTACACCTTC
clone_size: .; d_call: .; j_call: TRBJ2-7; v_call: TRBV7-2; cdr3_aa: CASSTRGPYEQYF; cdr3_nt: TGTGCCAGCAGCACCAGGGGCCCCTACGAGCAGTACTTC
clone_size: .; d_call: .; j_call: TRBJ1-5; v_call: TRBV5-6; cdr3_aa: CASSLDWVPQHF; cdr3_nt: TGTGCCAGCAGCTTGGATTGGGTGCCCCAGCATTTT
clone_size: .; d_call: TRBD1; j_call: TRBJ2-3; v_call: TRBV5-6; cdr3_aa: CASSFPGQPFTDTQYF; cdr3_nt: TGTGCCAGCAGCTTCCCGGGACAGCCGTTCACAGATACGCAGTATTTT
clone_size: .; d_call: .; j_call: TRBJ1-1; v_call: TRBV4-1; cdr3_aa: CASSQKRGQNTEAFF; cdr3_nt: TGCGCCAGCAGCCAAAAGCGAGGACAGAACACTGAAGCTTTCTTT
clone_size: .; d_call: .; j_call: TRBJ1-2; v_call: TRBV18; cdr3_aa: CASSGTSYGYTF; cdr3_nt: TGTGCCAGCTCCGGGACGTCCTATGGCTACACCTTC
clone_size: .; d_call: TRBD2; j_call: TRBJ2-7; v_call: TRBV6-5; cdr3_aa: CASSQTSGNYEQYF; cdr3_nt: TGTGCCAGCAGTCAGACTAGCGGCAACTACGAGCAGTACTTC
clone_size: .; d_call: TRBD1; j_call: TRBJ1-1; v_call: TRBV5-1; cdr3_aa: CASSDTGGSEAFF; cdr3_nt: TGCGCCAGCAGCGATACAGGGGGCTCTGAAGCTTTCTTT
clone_size: .; d_call: .; j_call: TRBJ1-5; v_call: TRBV4-1; cdr3_aa: CASSQGTEPAGPQHF; cdr3_nt: TGCGCCAGCAGCCAGGGGACGGAACCAGCTGGGCCCCAGCATTTT
clone_size: .; d_call: .; j_call: TRBJ1-6; v_call: TRBV9; cdr3_aa: CASSVGRNSPLHF; cdr3_nt: TGTGCCAGCAGCGTAGGACGTAATTCACCCCTCCACTTT
clone_size: .; d_call: TRBD1; j_call: TRBJ1-4; v_call: TRBV2; cdr3_aa: CASSVTGGSEKLFF; cdr3_nt: TGTGCCAGCAGTGTGACAGGGGGCTCTGAAAAACTGTTTTTT
clone_size: .; d_call: .; j_call: TRBJ1-2; v_call: TRBV6-2/TRBV6-3; cdr3_aa: CASSSSPGQLYGYTF; cdr3_nt: TGTGCCAGCAGTTCCTCTCCGGGACAACTTTATGGCTACACCTTC
clone_size: .; d_call: TRBD2; j_call: TRBJ2-3; v_call: TRBV7-8; cdr3_aa: CASSPTSGASTDTQYF; cdr3_nt: TGTGCCAGCAGCCCTACTAGCGGGGCTAGCACAGATACGCAGTATTTT
clone_size: .; d_call: .; j_call: TRBJ1-3; v_call: TRBV7-9; cdr3_aa: CASSSDSAGNTIYF; cdr3_nt: TGTGCCAGCAGTTCCGACAGTGCGGGAAACACCATATATTTT
clone_size: .; d_call: TRBD2; j_call: TRBJ2-7; v_call: TRBV7-9; cdr3_aa: CASSLLAGGNEQYF; cdr3_nt: TGTGCCAGCAGCTTACTAGCGGGAGGCAACGAGCAGTACTTC
clone_size: .; d_call: .; j_call: TRBJ1-2; v_call: TRBV5-1; cdr3_aa: CASSWTEANYGYTF; cdr3_nt: TGCGCCAGCAGCTGGACGGAGGCTAACTATGGCTACACCTTC
clone_size: .; d_call: .; j_call: TRBJ2-1; v_call: TRBV7-2; cdr3_aa: CASSLGGAGNNEQFF; cdr3_nt: TGTGCCAGCAGCTTAGGGGGGGCGGGCAACAATGAGCAGTTCTTC